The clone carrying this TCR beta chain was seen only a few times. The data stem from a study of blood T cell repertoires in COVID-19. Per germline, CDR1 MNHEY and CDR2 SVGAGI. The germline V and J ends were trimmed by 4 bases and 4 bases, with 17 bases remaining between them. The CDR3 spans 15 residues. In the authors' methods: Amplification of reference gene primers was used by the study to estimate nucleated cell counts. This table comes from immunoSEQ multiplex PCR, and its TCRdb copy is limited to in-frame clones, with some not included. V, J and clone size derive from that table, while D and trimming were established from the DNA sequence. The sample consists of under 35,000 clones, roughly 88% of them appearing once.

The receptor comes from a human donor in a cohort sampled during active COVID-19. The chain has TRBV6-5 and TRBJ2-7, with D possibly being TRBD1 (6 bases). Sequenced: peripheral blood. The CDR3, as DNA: TGTGCCAGCAGTTTGTCGGGACACAAGACTTACGAGCAGTACTTC. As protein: CASSLSGHKTYEQYF.